This entry describes one T cell receptor beta chain. The antigen is undetermined. The entry originates in a study of T cell responses to AZD1222 COVID-19 vaccine. Trimming stripped 5 bases from V and 0 bases from J, with 8 bases between. Germline CDR1 reads SGHTA; CDR2 reads FQGNSA. The CDR3 is 14 residues long. Assay: immunoSEQ multiplex PCR; the TCRdb copy retains only in-frame clones and omits some. The table has under 140,000 clones, about 85% seen once. Findings and limits, study-wide: The donor group comprised mostly white British people and more females; the analysis possibly underestimated clonal diversity. When two AZD1222 doses had been given, Spike-specific TCR breadth and depth rose. Regions 160-218 and 743-854 held dominance among vaccine-associated CD4 TCRs, which spanned spike.

The V gene is TRBV7-2, the J gene TRBJ1-3; no reliable D call. The clonotype was recovered from an adult in good health. Sequenced here: peripheral blood, sampled on day 0 of AZD1222 vaccination. The CDR3 region is CASSAGRSGNTIYF. The CDR3 DNA is TGTGCCAGCAGCGCGGGCCGCTCTGGAAACACCATATATTTT.